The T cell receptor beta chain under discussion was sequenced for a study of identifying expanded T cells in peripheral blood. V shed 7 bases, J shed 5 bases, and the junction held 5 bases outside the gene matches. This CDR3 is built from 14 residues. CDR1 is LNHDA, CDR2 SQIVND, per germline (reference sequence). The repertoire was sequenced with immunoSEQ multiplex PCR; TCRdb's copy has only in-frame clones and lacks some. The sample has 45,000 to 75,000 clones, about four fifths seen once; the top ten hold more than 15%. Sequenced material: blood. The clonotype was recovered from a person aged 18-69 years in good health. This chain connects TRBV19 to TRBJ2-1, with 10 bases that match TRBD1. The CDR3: CASTRDRGDNEQFF. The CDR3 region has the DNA TGTGCCAGTACTAGGGACAGGGGTGACAATGAGCAGTTCTTC. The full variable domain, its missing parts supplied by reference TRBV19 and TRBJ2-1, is DGGITQSPKYLFRKEGQNVTLSCEQNLNHDAMYWYRQDPGQGLRLIYYSQIVNDFQKGDIAEGYSVSREKKESFPLTVTSAQKNPTAFYLCASTRDRGDNEQFFGPGTRLTVL.